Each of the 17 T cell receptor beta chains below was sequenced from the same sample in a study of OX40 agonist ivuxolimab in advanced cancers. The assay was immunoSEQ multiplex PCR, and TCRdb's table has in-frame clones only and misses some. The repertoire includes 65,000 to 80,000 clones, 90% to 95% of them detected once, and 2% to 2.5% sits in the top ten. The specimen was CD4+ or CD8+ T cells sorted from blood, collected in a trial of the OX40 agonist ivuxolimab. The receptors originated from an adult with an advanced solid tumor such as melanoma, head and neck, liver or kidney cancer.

The CDR3, as DNA: TGCGCCAGCAGCTTGGAGGACTCCCTCTACAATGAGCAGTTCTTC. It codes for CASSLEDSLYNEQFF. The chain links TRBV5-1 to TRBJ2-1; D possibly corresponds to TRBD2 (5 bases). V dropped 0 bases and J dropped 3 bases, with 10 bases sitting between them. The CDR3 runs 15 residues. The germline gives CDR1 SGHRS, CDR2 YFSETQ.

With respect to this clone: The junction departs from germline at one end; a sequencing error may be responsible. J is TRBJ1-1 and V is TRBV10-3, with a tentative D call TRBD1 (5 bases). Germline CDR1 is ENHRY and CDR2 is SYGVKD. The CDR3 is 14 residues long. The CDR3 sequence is CAIGEAGMNTEAFF. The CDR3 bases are TGTGCCATCGGTGAGGCAGGGATGAACACTGAAGCTTTCTTT.

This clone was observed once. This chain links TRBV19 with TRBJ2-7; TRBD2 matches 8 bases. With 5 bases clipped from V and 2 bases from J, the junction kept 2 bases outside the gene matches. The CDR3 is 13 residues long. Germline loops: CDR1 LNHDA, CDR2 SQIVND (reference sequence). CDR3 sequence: CASSREGAYEQYF. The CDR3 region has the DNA TGTGCCAGTAGTCGGGAGGGGGCCTACGAGCAGTACTTC. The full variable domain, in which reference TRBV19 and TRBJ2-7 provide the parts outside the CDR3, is DGGITQSPKYLFRKEGQNVTLSCEQNLNHDAMYWYRQDPGQGLRLIYYSQIVNDFQKGDIAEGYSVSREKKESFPLTVTSAQKNPTAFYLCASSREGAYEQYFGPGTRLTVT.

The CDR3 region has the DNA TGTGCCACCCGCGGGGACAGGGAGGCGGATGAGCAGTTCTTC. It specifies CATRGDREADEQFF. The chain is built from TRBV10-3 and TRBJ2-1; 9 bases align to TRBD1. With V trimmed by 10 bases and J by 8 bases, 12 bases remained unmatched. The V gene's germline CDR1 is ENHRY and CDR2 SYGVKD. The CDR3 is made up of 14 amino acids.

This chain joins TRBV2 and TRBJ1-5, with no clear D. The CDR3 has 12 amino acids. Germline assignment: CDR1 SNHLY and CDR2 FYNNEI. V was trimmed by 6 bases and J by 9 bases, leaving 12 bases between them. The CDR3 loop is CASSGAPGPQHF. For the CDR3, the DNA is TGTGCCAGCAGCGGCGCCCCAGGGCCCCAGCATTTT.

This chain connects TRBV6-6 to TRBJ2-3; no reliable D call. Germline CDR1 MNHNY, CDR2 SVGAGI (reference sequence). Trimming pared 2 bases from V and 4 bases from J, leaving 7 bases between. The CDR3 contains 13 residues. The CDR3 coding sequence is TGTGCCAGCAGTTACCGTCCCGCAGATACGCAGTATTTT. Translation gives CASSYRPADTQYF.

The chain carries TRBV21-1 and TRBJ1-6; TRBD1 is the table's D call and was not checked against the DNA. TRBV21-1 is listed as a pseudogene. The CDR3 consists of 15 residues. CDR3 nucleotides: TGTGCCAGCAGCAATGGGCAGGGGATACGGTCACCCCTCCACTTT. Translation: CASSNGQGIRSPLHF.

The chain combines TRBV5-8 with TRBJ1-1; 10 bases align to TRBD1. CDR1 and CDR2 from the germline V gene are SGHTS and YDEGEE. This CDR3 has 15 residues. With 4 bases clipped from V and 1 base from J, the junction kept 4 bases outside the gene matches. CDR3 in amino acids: CASSLRQGANTEAFF. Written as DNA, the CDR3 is TGTGCCAGCAGCCTTAGACAGGGGGCGAACACTGAAGCTTTCTTT.

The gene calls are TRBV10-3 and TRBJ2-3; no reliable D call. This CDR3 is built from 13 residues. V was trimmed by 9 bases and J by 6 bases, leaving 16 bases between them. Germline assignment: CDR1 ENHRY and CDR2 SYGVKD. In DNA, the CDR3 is TGTGCCATACTGGACGTGGGAATGGATACGCAGTATTTT. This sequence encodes CAILDVGMDTQYF.

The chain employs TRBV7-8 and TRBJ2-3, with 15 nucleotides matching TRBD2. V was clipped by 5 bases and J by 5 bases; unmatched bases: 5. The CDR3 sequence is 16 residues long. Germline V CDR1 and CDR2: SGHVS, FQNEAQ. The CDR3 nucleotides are TGTGCCAGCAGCCCCGGACTAGCGGGGGGGCAAGATACGCAGTATTTT. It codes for CASSPGLAGGQDTQYF.

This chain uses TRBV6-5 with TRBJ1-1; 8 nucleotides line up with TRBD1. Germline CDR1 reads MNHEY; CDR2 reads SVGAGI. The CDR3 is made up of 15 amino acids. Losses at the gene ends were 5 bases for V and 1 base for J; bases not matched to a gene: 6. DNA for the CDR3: TGTGCCAGCAGTAGAGACAGGGGTACGAACACTGAAGCTTTCTTT. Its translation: CASSRDRGTNTEAFF.

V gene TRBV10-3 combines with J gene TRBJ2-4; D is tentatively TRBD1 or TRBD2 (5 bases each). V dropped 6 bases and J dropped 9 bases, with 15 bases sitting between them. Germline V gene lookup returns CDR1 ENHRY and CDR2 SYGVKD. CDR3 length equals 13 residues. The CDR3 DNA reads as TGTGCCATCAGGGGGGACCCCGGAGGCATTCAGTACTTC. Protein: CAIRGDPGGIQYF.

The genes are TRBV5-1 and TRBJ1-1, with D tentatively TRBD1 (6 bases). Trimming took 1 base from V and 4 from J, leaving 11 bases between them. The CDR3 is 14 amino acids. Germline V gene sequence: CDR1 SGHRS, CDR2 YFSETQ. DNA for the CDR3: TGCGCCAGCAGCTTGACAGGGTCAGGCACTGAAGCTTTCTTT. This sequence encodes CASSLTGSGTEAFF. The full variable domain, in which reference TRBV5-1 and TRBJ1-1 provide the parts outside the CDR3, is KAGVTQTPRYLIKTRGQQVTLSCSPISGHRSVSWYQQTPGQGLQFLFEYFSETQRNKGNFPGRFSGRQFSNSRSEMNVSTLELGDSALYLCASSLTGSGTEAFFGQGTRLTVV.

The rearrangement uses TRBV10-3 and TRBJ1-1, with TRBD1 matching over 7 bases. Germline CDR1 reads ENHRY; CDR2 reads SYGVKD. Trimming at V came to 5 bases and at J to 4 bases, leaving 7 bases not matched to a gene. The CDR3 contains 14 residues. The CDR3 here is CAISYQGQRTEAFF. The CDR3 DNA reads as TGTGCCATCAGTTACCAGGGACAGCGCACTGAAGCTTTCTTT.

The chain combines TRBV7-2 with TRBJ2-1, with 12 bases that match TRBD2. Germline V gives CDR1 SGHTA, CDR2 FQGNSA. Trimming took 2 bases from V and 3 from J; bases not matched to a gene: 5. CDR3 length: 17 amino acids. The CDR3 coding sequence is TGTGCCAGCAGCTTAAGACTAGCGGGGGCCCTCTACAATGAGCAGTTCTTC. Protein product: CASSLRLAGALYNEQFF.

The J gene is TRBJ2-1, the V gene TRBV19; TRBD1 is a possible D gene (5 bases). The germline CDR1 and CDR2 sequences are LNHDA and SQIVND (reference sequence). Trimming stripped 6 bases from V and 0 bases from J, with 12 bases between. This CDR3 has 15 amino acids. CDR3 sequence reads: CASSQGRRSYNEQFF. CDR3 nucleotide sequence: TGTGCCAGTAGCCAGGGTAGGCGCTCCTACAATGAGCAGTTCTTC.

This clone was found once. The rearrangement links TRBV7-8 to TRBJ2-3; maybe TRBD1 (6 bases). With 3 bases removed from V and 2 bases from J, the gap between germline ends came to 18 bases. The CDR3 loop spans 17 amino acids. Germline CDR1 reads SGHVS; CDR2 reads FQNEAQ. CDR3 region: CASSFLGAYRYTDTQYF. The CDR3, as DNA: TGTGCCAGCAGCTTCCTGGGGGCCTACCGATACACAGATACGCAGTATTTT.